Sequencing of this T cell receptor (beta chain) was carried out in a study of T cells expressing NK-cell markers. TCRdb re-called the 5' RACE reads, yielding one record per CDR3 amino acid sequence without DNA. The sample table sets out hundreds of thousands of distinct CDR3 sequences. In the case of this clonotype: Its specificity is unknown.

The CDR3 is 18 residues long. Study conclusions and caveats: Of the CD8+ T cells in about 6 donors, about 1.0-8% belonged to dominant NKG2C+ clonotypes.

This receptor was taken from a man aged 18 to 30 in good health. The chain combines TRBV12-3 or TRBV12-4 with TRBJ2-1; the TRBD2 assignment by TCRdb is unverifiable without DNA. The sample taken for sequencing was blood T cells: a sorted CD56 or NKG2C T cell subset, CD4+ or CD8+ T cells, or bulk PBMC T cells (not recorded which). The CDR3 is CASRDTTLAGVTYNEQFF.